This T cell receptor (beta chain) was identified during a study of CD8 T cells in Susac syndrome. Whole-study context: Sequenced Susac syndrome patients included roughly 6 with active disease and eight or nine who were in remission.

Overall study results and limits: The study recognized that the number of individuals in its TCR sequencing and HLA analysis was relatively small.

V shed 0 bases and J shed 0 bases, with 6 bases lying between them. This CDR3 contains 14 residues. CDR1 is SGHRS, CDR2 YFSETQ, per germline. In the case of this clonotype: The target antigen is unknown.

Random hexamers served to reverse transcribe roughly 0.45 to 1 ug RNA. TCRdb redid the calling of the immunoSEQ multiplex PCR reads with MiXCR, one entry per CDR3 protein. The sample shows hundreds of thousands of distinct CDR3 sequences, approximately 94% of them seen only once. Sequencing of TCR beta was performed on blood CD8+ and CD4+ T cells. The CD8+ and CD4+ T cells were negatively isolated, with the TEMRA cells enriched by FACS. The material sequenced was CD4+ T cells from PBMCs. The V gene is TRBV5-1, the J gene TRBJ2-5; the D is unclear. The receptor's source is a human donor with Susac syndrome. CDR3 in amino acids: CASSLGTYQETQYF. The DNA of the CDR3 is TGCGCCAGCAGCTTGGGGACGTACCAAGAGACCCAGTACTTC.